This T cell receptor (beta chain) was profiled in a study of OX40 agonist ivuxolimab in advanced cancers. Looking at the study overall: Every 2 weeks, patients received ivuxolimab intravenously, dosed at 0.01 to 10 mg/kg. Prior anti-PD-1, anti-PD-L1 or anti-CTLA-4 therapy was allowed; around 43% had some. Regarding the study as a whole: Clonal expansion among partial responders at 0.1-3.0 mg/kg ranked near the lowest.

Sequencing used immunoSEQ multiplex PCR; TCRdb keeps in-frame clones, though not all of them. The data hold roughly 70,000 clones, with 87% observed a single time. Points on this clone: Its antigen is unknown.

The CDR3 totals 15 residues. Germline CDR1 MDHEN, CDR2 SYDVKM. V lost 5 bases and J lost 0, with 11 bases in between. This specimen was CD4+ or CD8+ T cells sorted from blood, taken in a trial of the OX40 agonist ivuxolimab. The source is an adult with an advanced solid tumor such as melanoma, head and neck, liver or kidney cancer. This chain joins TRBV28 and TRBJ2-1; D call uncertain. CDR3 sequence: CASSPTWSSYNEQFF. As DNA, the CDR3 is TGTGCCAGCAGTCCTACTTGGAGCTCCTACAATGAGCAGTTCTTC.